These 5 T cell receptor beta chains were all obtained from the same sample, sequenced in a study of CD8 T cells in ankylosing spondylitis. Via MiXCR, TCRdb re-called the 5' RACE reads, giving one row per CDR3 protein. The sample gives under 200,000 distinct CDR3 sequences, approximately 10% of which show up once; over 12% is in the top ten. Sequenced: blood, either unsorted or a sorted T cell fraction (not recorded which). The receptors stem from a female donor with ankylosing spondylitis or in good health (not recorded which).

This clonotype is medium-sized (0.01 to 0.1%) within its sample. V gene TRBV24-1 combines with J gene TRBJ2-1, with TRBD2 matching 9 bases. Trimming cost V 4 bases and J 10 bases; bases outside gene matches: 4. The germline CDR1 and CDR2 sequences are KGHDR and SFDVKD. The CDR3 runs 13 residues. The CDR3 coding sequence is TGTGCCACCAGTGACATGACTAGCGGAGAGCAGTTCTTC. As protein: CATSDMTSGEQFF.

This clonotype was observed a handful of times. The rearrangement uses TRBV2 and TRBJ2-1; TRBD2 is a possible D gene (6 bases). The CDR3 is 15 residues long. V gave up 6 bases and J gave up 6 bases, with 18 bases separating them. From germline, CDR1 is SNHLY and CDR2 FYNNEI. This CDR3 reads CASSLRDWGVNEQFF. The CDR3 DNA reads as TGTGCCAGCAGCCTCCGAGATTGGGGGGTCAATGAGCAGTTCTTC.

This clonotype was found a few times. The rearrangement links TRBV15 to TRBJ2-7; tentative D call: TRBD1 (6 bases). The CDR3 length is 15 residues. Germline V lookup: CDR1 LNHNV, CDR2 YYDKDF (reference sequence). V was shortened by 10 bases and J by 0 bases, with 19 bases between the two germline ends. The CDR3 DNA follows: TGTGCCATCAAAGAGAGCAGGGGCACCTCCTACGAGCAGTACTTC. Protein: CAIKESRGTSYEQYF.

The table lists this clonotype with a few counts. The V call is TRBV6-1, the J call TRBJ2-2; 10 nucleotides agree with TRBD2. The junction had 7 bases not matched to a gene; V was cut back by 1 base and J by 2 bases. Germline CDR1 reads MNHNS; CDR2 reads SASEGT. The CDR3 is 18 amino acids. The CDR3 loop reads CASSEGLAGATNTGELFF. CDR3 DNA: TGTGCCAGCAGTGAAGGGCTAGCGGGAGCCACCAACACCGGGGAGCTGTTTTTT.

This clonotype has only a few counts. This chain connects TRBV6-2 or TRBV6-3 to TRBJ2-7; 8 bases match TRBD2. Germline CDR1 reads MNHEY; CDR2 reads SVGEGT. Trimming removed 7 bases from V and 0 bases from J; junction bases left unmatched: 8. The CDR3 has 15 residues. The CDR3 loop is CASTYSGKSSYEQYF. CDR3 DNA sequence: TGTGCCAGCACCTATAGCGGGAAAAGCTCCTACGAGCAGTACTTC.